Listed below are T cell receptor beta chains from one sample, sequenced in a study of cytomegalovirus exposure and HLA in healthy donors. This table comes from immunoSEQ multiplex PCR, and its TCRdb copy is limited to in-frame clones, with some not included. This sample's table reports 180,000 or so clones. The sequenced sample consisted of PBMCs. Source of these receptors: a woman between 18 and 29 years old in good health and CMV-seropositive. The CDR3 runs from the conserved cysteine through the conserved F or W. Fields, in order: V gene, J gene, D gene, CDR3 DNA, CDR3 protein. D genes are given only for firm matches.

v_call: TRBV5-1; j_call: TRBJ2-2; d_call: TRBD2; cdr3_nt: TGCGCCAGCAGTACTAGCGGGTACACCGGGGAGCTGTTTTTT; cdr3_aa: CASSTSGYTGELFF
v_call: TRBV19; j_call: TRBJ1-1; d_call: -; cdr3_nt: TGTGCCAGGGGGAGGGGGTCCATGAACACTGAAGCTTTCTTT; cdr3_aa: CARGRGSMNTEAFF
v_call: TRBV7-8; j_call: TRBJ1-2; d_call: -; cdr3_nt: TGTGCCAGCAGCTTAGCAAACTTCTATGGCTACACCTTC; cdr3_aa: CASSLANFYGYTF
v_call: TRBV10-3; j_call: TRBJ2-1; d_call: -; cdr3_nt: TGTGCCATCAGTGGCCCAGTCCTAGCTAATGAGCAGTTCTTC; cdr3_aa: CAISGPVLANEQFF
v_call: TRBV6-4; j_call: TRBJ1-3; d_call: -; cdr3_nt: TGTGCCAGCAGTTCGGCCCCCGGGAAGACCATATATTTT; cdr3_aa: CASSSAPGKTIYF
v_call: TRBV30; j_call: TRBJ2-7; d_call: -; cdr3_nt: TGTGCCTGGGGAATTCAGGGGAGCCACGAGCAGTACTTC; cdr3_aa: CAWGIQGSHEQYF
v_call: TRBV28; j_call: TRBJ1-2; d_call: TRBD1; cdr3_nt: TGTGCCAGCCATCCGGGACAGGGCGGGGGCTACACCTTC; cdr3_aa: CASHPGQGGGYTF
v_call: TRBV4-3; j_call: TRBJ2-7; d_call: -; cdr3_nt: TGCGCCAGCAGCCAAGAGTTAGAGTCCTACGAGCAGTACTTC; cdr3_aa: CASSQELESYEQYF
v_call: TRBV10-3; j_call: TRBJ1-4; d_call: -; cdr3_nt: TGTGCCATCAGTGAGTCGCGGGATGGCGAAAAACTGTTTTTT; cdr3_aa: CAISESRDGEKLFF
v_call: TRBV5-1; j_call: TRBJ2-2; d_call: -; cdr3_nt: TGCGCCAGCAGCTTGAAACAGACCGGGGAGCTGTTTTTT; cdr3_aa: CASSLKQTGELFF
v_call: TRBV25-1; j_call: TRBJ2-5; d_call: -; cdr3_nt: TGTGCCAGCAGCGCAGGCAGGGGAACGGAGACCCAGTACTTC; cdr3_aa: CASSAGRGTETQYF
v_call: TRBV5-1; j_call: TRBJ2-2; d_call: -; cdr3_nt: TGCGCCAGCAGCTTTCTTGACAGCAACACCGGGGAGCTGTTTTTT; cdr3_aa: CASSFLDSNTGELFF
v_call: TRBV2; j_call: TRBJ2-7; d_call: TRBD2; cdr3_nt: TGTGCCAGCAGTGATGTAGCGGGAGTCAGGCGGACTTCCTACGAGCAGTACTTC; cdr3_aa: CASSDVAGVRRTSYEQYF
v_call: TRBV18; j_call: TRBJ1-5; d_call: TRBD1; cdr3_nt: TGTGCCAGCTCACAGACAGGGAGGAATAGCAATCAGCCCCAGCATTTT; cdr3_aa: CASSQTGRNSNQPQHF
v_call: TRBV6-5; j_call: TRBJ2-5; d_call: -; cdr3_nt: TGTGCCAGCAGTTACTCGGTCGAGGAGACCCAGTACTTC; cdr3_aa: CASSYSVEETQYF
v_call: TRBV4-3; j_call: TRBJ1-2; d_call: TRBD1; cdr3_nt: TGCGCCAGCAGCCAAGATAGGGACAGGGACTATGGCTACACCTTC; cdr3_aa: CASSQDRDRDYGYTF
v_call: TRBV7-9; j_call: TRBJ2-3; d_call: TRBD1; cdr3_nt: TGTGCCAGCAGCTTAGTTGACAGGGTAAAAGATACGCAGTATTTT; cdr3_aa: CASSLVDRVKDTQYF
v_call: TRBV4-2; j_call: TRBJ2-1; d_call: TRBD2; cdr3_nt: TGTGCCAGCAGCCCTGGACTAGCGGGAATCCCCTACAATGAGCAGTTCTTC; cdr3_aa: CASSPGLAGIPYNEQFF
v_call: TRBV7-2; j_call: TRBJ1-1; d_call: TRBD1; cdr3_nt: TGTGCCAGCAGCTTAGTTACAGGGGGCTATGAAGCTTTCTTT; cdr3_aa: CASSLVTGGYEAFF
v_call: TRBV6-6; j_call: TRBJ2-7; d_call: -; cdr3_nt: TGTGCCAGCACCAAAGGACCAGGGGGACTCCAAGAGCAGTACTTC; cdr3_aa: CASTKGPGGLQEQYF
v_call: TRBV6-5; j_call: TRBJ1-2; d_call: TRBD1; cdr3_nt: TGTGCCAGCAGAGGACAGGGGGCGAACTATGGCTACACCTTC; cdr3_aa: CASRGQGANYGYTF
v_call: TRBV5-1; j_call: TRBJ2-1; d_call: -; cdr3_nt: TGCGCCAGCAGCTTGGACAGGTTAGGCTACAATGAGCAGTTCTTC; cdr3_aa: CASSLDRLGYNEQFF
v_call: TRBV19; j_call: TRBJ1-5; d_call: TRBD1; cdr3_nt: TGTGCCAGTAGTATAGTGTGGACAGGGAGTCAGCCCCAGCATTTT; cdr3_aa: CASSIVWTGSQPQHF
v_call: TRBV7-8; j_call: TRBJ2-3; d_call: -; cdr3_nt: TGTGCCAGCAGTGTCACGACTAGAACTGATACGCAGTATTTT; cdr3_aa: CASSVTTRTDTQYF
v_call: TRBV6-1; j_call: TRBJ1-2; d_call: -; cdr3_nt: TGTGCCAGCAGAGGACAGACCTATGGCTACACCTTC; cdr3_aa: CASRGQTYGYTF
v_call: TRBV6-5; j_call: TRBJ2-1; d_call: -; cdr3_nt: TGTGCCAGCTACGGGAGAGGTGACTACAATGAGCAGTTCTTC; cdr3_aa: CASYGRGDYNEQFF
v_call: TRBV11-2; j_call: TRBJ1-4; d_call: TRBD1; cdr3_nt: TGTGCCAGCAGCTTAATCGAGACAGGGAATGAAAAACTGTTTTTT; cdr3_aa: CASSLIETGNEKLFF
v_call: TRBV25-1; j_call: TRBJ2-7; d_call: -; cdr3_nt: TGTGCCAGCAGTGTGGCTAGTTGGTACGAGCAGTACTTC; cdr3_aa: CASSVASWYEQYF
v_call: TRBV6-5; j_call: TRBJ1-1; d_call: -; cdr3_nt: TGTGCCAGCAGTAAACAGGGTGCGAACACTGAAGCTTTCTTT; cdr3_aa: CASSKQGANTEAFF
v_call: TRBV10-1; j_call: TRBJ1-1; d_call: TRBD1; cdr3_nt: TGCGCCAGCAGTGCGACAGGGCAGAACACTGAAGCTTTCTTT; cdr3_aa: CASSATGQNTEAFF
v_call: TRBV14; j_call: TRBJ1-3; d_call: -; cdr3_nt: TGTGCCAGCAGCCAAACAGGGACGATGTCTGGAAACACCATATATTTT; cdr3_aa: CASSQTGTMSGNTIYF
v_call: TRBV18; j_call: TRBJ2-7; d_call: -; cdr3_nt: TGTGCCAGCTCGGTGGACAGCGAGCAGTACTTC; cdr3_aa: CASSVDSEQYF
v_call: TRBV7-6; j_call: TRBJ2-3; d_call: TRBD2; cdr3_nt: TGTGCCAGCAGCTTAGAGGCGCGGGAGGGCACAGATACGCAGTATTTT; cdr3_aa: CASSLEAREGTDTQYF
v_call: TRBV7-2; j_call: TRBJ1-2; d_call: -; cdr3_nt: TGTGCCAGCAGCTTAGCGGACAGCTTCAGGGACTATGGCTACACCTTC; cdr3_aa: CASSLADSFRDYGYTF
v_call: TRBV6-1; j_call: TRBJ2-3; d_call: -; cdr3_nt: TGTGCCAGCTCGGCGGGGGATACGCAGTATTTT; cdr3_aa: CASSAGDTQYF
v_call: TRBV6-1; j_call: TRBJ2-7; d_call: TRBD1; cdr3_nt: TGTGCCAGCAGTGAAACAGGGGGCAAATACGAGCAGTACTTC; cdr3_aa: CASSETGGKYEQYF
v_call: TRBV5-6; j_call: TRBJ1-1; d_call: -; cdr3_nt: TGTGCCAGCAGCGCAGAACCGATTTCCACTGAAGCTTTCTTT; cdr3_aa: CASSAEPISTEAFF
v_call: TRBV25-1; j_call: TRBJ1-1; d_call: -; cdr3_nt: TGTGCCAGCAGTGAAGACAGCTACACTGAAGCTTTCTTT; cdr3_aa: CASSEDSYTEAFF
v_call: TRBV2; j_call: TRBJ2-3; d_call: -; cdr3_nt: TGTGCCAGCAACCACTTCAACGGGGGGCTTAGCACAGATACGCAGTATTTT; cdr3_aa: CASNHFNGGLSTDTQYF
v_call: TRBV5-1; j_call: TRBJ2-7; d_call: TRBD1; cdr3_nt: TGCGCCAGCAGCGCCCTGACAGGGAGCTCCTACGAGCAGTACTTC; cdr3_aa: CASSALTGSSYEQYF
v_call: TRBV5-1; j_call: TRBJ2-3; d_call: -; cdr3_nt: TGCGCCAGCAGCTTAACAGGGAACCCTAGCACAGATACGCAGTATTTT; cdr3_aa: CASSLTGNPSTDTQYF
v_call: TRBV7-2; j_call: TRBJ2-1; d_call: TRBD2; cdr3_nt: TGTGCCAGCAGCTCAGATCGGGGGGGGTACAATGAGCAGTTCTTC; cdr3_aa: CASSSDRGGYNEQFF
v_call: TRBV2; j_call: TRBJ2-7; d_call: TRBD1; cdr3_nt: TGTGCCAGCAGCCTCCTACAGGGGCCTAATTACGAGCAGTACTTC; cdr3_aa: CASSLLQGPNYEQYF
v_call: TRBV30; j_call: TRBJ1-2; d_call: TRBD1; cdr3_nt: TGTGCCTGGAGTGAACCCTTTCGACAGGGGTACTATGGCTACACCTTC; cdr3_aa: CAWSEPFRQGYYGYTF
v_call: TRBV5-1; j_call: TRBJ2-1; d_call: TRBD2; cdr3_nt: TGCGCCAGCAGCAGACGCTCTAGCGGGAGTGGCAATGAGCAGTTCTTC; cdr3_aa: CASSRRSSGSGNEQFF
v_call: TRBV12-5; j_call: TRBJ2-5; d_call: TRBD1; cdr3_nt: TGTGCTAGTGGTTTTCCAGGACAGGGTCGGGAGACCCAGTACTTC; cdr3_aa: CASGFPGQGRETQYF
v_call: TRBV19; j_call: TRBJ2-1; d_call: TRBD2; cdr3_nt: TGTGCCAGCGCCACCACTAGCGGGGGGGGAGGTGAGCAGTTCTTC; cdr3_aa: CASATTSGGGGEQFF
v_call: TRBV2; j_call: TRBJ2-1; d_call: TRBD2; cdr3_nt: TGTGCCAGCAGTGTGAGGAGGCTAGCGGACAATGAGCAGTTCTTC; cdr3_aa: CASSVRRLADNEQFF
v_call: TRBV10-2; j_call: TRBJ2-1; d_call: -; cdr3_nt: TGCGCCAGCAGTGAGCTCCGAACAGGGGAGCAGTTCTTC; cdr3_aa: CASSELRTGEQFF
v_call: TRBV29-1; j_call: TRBJ2-1; d_call: TRBD2; cdr3_nt: TGCAGCGTTGACCTAGCGGGGGGAAATGAGCAGTTCTTC; cdr3_aa: CSVDLAGGNEQFF
v_call: TRBV30; j_call: TRBJ1-2; d_call: -; cdr3_nt: TGTGCCTGGAGTGAAGACAGGTACTATGGCTACACCTTC; cdr3_aa: CAWSEDRYYGYTF
v_call: TRBV4-2; j_call: TRBJ2-1; d_call: -; cdr3_nt: TGTGCCAGCAGCCAAGGAATCAGCGGAGGCAATGAGCAGTTCTTC; cdr3_aa: CASSQGISGGNEQFF
v_call: TRBV6-5; j_call: TRBJ1-5; d_call: -; cdr3_nt: TGTGCCAGCAGTTACTCGAAAGCCGCAAATCAGCCCCAGCATTTT; cdr3_aa: CASSYSKAANQPQHF
v_call: TRBV9; j_call: TRBJ2-3; d_call: TRBD2; cdr3_nt: TGTGCCAGCAGCGTAGGGGGGACTAGCCCAGATACGCAGTATTTT; cdr3_aa: CASSVGGTSPDTQYF
v_call: TRBV10-3; j_call: TRBJ1-5; d_call: -; cdr3_nt: TGTGCCGTCAGTGAGTCGTATGAAGGGGTGTGGGATCAGCCCCAGCATTTT; cdr3_aa: CAVSESYEGVWDQPQHF